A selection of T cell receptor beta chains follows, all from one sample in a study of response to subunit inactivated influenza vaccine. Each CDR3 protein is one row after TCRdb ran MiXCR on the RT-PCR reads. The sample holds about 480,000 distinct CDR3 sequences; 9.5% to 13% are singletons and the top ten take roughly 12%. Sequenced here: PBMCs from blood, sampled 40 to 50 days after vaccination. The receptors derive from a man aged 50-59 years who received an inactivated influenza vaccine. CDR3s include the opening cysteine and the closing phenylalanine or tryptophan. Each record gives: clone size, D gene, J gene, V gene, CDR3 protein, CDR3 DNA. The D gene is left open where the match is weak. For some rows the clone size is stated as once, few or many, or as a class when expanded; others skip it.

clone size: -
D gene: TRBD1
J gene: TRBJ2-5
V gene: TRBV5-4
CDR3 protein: CASGEGADKETQYF
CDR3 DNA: TGTGCCAGCGGTGAGGGGGCAGATAAGGAGACCCAGTACTTC

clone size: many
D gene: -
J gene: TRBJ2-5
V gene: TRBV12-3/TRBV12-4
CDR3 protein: CASSLTPSQETQYF
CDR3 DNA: TGTGCCAGCAGTTTAACCCCCTCCCAGGAGACCCAGTACTTC

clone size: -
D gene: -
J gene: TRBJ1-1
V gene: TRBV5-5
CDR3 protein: CASRTRAPSDEAFF
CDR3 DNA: TGTGCCAGCAGGACGCGGGCGCCAAGCGATGAAGCTTTCTTT

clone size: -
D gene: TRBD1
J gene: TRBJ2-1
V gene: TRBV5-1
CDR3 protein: CASSLAAYRGNEQFF
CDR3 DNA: TGCGCCAGCAGCTTGGCAGCGTACAGGGGAAATGAGCAGTTCTTC

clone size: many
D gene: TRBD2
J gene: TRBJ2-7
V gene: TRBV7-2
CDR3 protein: CASSLGTRDYEQYF
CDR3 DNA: TGTGCCAGCAGCTTAGGGACTAGAGACTACGAGCAGTACTTC

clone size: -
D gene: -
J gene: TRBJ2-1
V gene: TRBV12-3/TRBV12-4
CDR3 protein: CASCGGGASYNEQFF
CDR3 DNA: TGTGCCAGCTGCGGAGGGGGGGCCTCCTACAATGAGCAGTTCTTC

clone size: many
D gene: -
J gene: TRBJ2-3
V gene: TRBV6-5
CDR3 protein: CASSSTGFSAADTQYF
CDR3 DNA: TGTGCCAGCAGTTCCACAGGGTTTAGTGCCGCAGATACGCAGTATTTT

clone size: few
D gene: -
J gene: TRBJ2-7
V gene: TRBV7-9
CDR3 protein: CASSLGGGGLAYEQYF
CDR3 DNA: TGTGCCAGCAGCTTGGGGGGTGGGGGTCTCGCCTACGAGCAGTACTTC

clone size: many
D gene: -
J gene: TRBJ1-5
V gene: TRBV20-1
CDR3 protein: CSARLEESNQPQHF
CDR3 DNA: TGCAGTGCCAGACTCGAGGAAAGCAATCAGCCCCAGCATTTT

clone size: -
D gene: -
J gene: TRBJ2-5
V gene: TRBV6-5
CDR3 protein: CASSYSNTFQETQYF
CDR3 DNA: TGTGCCAGCAGTTACTCGAATACATTTCAAGAGACCCAGTACTTC

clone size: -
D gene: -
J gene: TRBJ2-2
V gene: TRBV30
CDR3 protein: CAWNGNTGELFF
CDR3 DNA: TGTGCCTGGAATGGGAACACCGGAGAGCTGTTTTTT

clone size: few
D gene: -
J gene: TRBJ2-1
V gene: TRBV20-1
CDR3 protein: CSARDPSLASEQFF
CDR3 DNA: TGCAGTGCTAGAGATCCTAGCCTAGCTAGTGAGCAGTTCTTC

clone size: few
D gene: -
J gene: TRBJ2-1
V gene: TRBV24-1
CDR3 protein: CATSDPTRGLSYEQFF
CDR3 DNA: TGTGCCACCAGTGATCCGACACGGGGGCTAAGCTATGAGCAGTTCTTC

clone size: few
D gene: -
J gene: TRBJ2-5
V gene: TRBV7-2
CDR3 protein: CASSLAARKETQYF
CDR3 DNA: TGTGCCAGCAGCTTAGCGGCGAGGAAAGAGACCCAGTACTTC

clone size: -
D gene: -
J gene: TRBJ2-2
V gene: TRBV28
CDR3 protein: CASSLIWGFSNTGELFF
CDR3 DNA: TGTGCCAGCAGCCTTATTTGGGGGTTCTCGAACACCGGGGAGCTGTTTTTT

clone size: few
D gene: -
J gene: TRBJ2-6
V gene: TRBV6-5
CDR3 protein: CASSSRLGTGANVLTF
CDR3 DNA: TGTGCCAGCAGTTCTCGTTTGGGGACTGGGGCCAACGTCCTGACTTTC

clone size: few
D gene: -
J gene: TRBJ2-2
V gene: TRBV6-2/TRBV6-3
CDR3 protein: CASRSNPGLRYPGGELFF
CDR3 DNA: TGTGCCAGCAGGTCAAACCCGGGACTGAGATACCCGGGCGGGGAGCTGTTTTTT

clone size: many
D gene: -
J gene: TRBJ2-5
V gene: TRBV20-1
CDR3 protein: CSARGNRETQYF
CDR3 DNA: TGCAGTGCTAGAGGCAACCGGGAGACCCAGTACTTC

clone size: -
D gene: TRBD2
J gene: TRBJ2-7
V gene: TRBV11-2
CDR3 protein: CASSPRGQRGYEQYF
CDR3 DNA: TGTGCCAGCTCTCCAAGGGGCCAGCGGGGGTACGAGCAGTACTTC

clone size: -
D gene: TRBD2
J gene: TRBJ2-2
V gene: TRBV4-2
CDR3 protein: CASSRRLGLAGGSNTGELFF
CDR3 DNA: TGTGCCAGCAGCCGGCGACTCGGGCTAGCGGGAGGTTCTAACACCGGGGAGCTGTTTTTT

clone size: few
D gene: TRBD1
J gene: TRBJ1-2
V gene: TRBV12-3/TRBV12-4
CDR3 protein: CASSLTGGAGGYTF
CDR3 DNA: TGTGCCAGCAGTCTGACAGGGGGCGCGGGTGGCTACACCTTC

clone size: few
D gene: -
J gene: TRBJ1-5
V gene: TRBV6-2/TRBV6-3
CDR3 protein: CASSGGSGLGNQPQHF
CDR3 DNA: TGTGCCAGCAGTGGGGGTTCGGGCTTGGGCAATCAGCCCCAGCATTTT

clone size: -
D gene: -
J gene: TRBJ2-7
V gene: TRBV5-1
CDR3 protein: CASSLQGGQGAEQYF
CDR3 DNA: TGCGCCAGCAGCTTGCAGGGGGGCCAGGGCGCGGAGCAGTACTTC

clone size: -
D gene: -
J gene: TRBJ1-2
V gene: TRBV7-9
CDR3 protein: CASRLDNYGYTF
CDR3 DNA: TGTGCCAGCAGGCTTGACAACTATGGCTACACCTTC

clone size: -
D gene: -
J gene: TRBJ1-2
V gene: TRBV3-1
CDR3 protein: CASSPPGTVYGYTF
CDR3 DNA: TGTGCCAGCAGCCCGCCCGGGACGGTCTATGGCTACACCTTC

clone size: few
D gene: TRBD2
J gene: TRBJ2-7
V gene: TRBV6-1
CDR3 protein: CASSEAGGGYEQYF
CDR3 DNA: TGTGCCAGCAGCGAAGCGGGAGGTGGGTACGAGCAGTACTTC

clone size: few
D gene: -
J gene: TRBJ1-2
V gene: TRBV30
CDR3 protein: CAWSVSGDYGYTF
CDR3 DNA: TGTGCCTGGAGTGTCTCCGGAGACTATGGCTACACCTTC

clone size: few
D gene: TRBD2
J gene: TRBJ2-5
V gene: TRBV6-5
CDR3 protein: CASSYSTSGGARETQYF
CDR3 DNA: TGTGCCAGCAGTTACTCCACTAGCGGGGGGGCCCGGGAGACCCAGTACTTC

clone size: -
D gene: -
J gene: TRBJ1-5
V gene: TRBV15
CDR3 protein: CATSRDRTQPQHF
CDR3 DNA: TGTGCCACCAGCAGAGATCGCACTCAGCCCCAGCATTTT

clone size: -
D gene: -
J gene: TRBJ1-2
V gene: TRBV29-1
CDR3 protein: CSVVPNQGFYSYGYTF
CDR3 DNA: TGCAGCGTTGTTCCGAATCAGGGTTTCTACAGCTATGGCTACACCTTC

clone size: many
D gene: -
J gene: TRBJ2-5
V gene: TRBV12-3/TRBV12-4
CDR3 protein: CASSFPGRIETQYF
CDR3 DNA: TGTGCCAGCAGTTTCCCCGGCAGGATCGAGACCCAGTACTTC

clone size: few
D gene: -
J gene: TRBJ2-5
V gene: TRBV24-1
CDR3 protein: CATSDLGGVGETQYF
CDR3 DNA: TGTGCCACCAGTGATCTGGGGGGAGTAGGAGAGACCCAGTACTTC

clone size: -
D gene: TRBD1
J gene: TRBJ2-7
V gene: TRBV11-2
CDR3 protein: CASSLNRGQGAQKTYEQYF
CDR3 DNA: TGTGCCAGCAGCTTAAACCGGGGACAGGGGGCACAAAAAACCTACGAGCAGTACTTC

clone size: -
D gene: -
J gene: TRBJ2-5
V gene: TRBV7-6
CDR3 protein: CASSLASGVQETQYF
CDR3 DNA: TGTGCCAGCAGCTTAGCTTCAGGGGTGCAAGAGACCCAGTACTTC

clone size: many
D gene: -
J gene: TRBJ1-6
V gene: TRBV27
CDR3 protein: CASSLSWGPINSPLHF
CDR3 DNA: TGTGCCAGCAGTTTATCATGGGGGCCAATCAATTCACCCCTCCACTTT

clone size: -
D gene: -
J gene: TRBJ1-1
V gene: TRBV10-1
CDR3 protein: CASRSGFTEAFF
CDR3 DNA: TGCGCCAGCAGGTCAGGTTTCACTGAAGCTTTCTTT

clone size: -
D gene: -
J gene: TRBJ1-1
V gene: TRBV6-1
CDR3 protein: CASSLAGGLSNTEAFF
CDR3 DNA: TGTGCCAGCAGCCTTGCGGGTGGGCTTTCGAACACTGAAGCTTTCTTT

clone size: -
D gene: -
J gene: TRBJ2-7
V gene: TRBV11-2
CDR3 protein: CASSPRITSYEQYF
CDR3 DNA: TGTGCCAGCAGCCCCCGGATCACCTCCTACGAGCAGTACTTC

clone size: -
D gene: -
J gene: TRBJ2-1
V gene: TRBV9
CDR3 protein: CASSVFEGEQFF
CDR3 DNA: TGTGCCAGCAGCGTGTTCGAGGGTGAGCAGTTCTTC